These T cell receptor beta chains were read from a single sample in a study of blood T cells in healthy people across ages. TCRdb recomputed calls from the 5' RACE reads with MiXCR, one row per CDR3 protein. The table lists 1.5 million to 2 million distinct CDR3 sequences, 28% of them singletons. The sequenced sample consisted of blood. The receptor source for this set is a woman aged 30 to 39 in good health. Each CDR3 is given with its conserved first and last residue. The D gene is left open where the match is weak. Rows may omit the clone size; those that give it use once, few, many or a size class.

d_gene	j_gene	abundance	len	v_gene	CDR3nt	CDR3aa
.	TRBJ2-5	.	15	TRBV12-5	TGTGCTAGTGGTTTGTCGTGGGCAGGGGATGAGACCCAGTACTTC	CASGLSWAGDETQYF
.	TRBJ2-5	few	15	TRBV5-1	TGCGCCAGCAGCTTTGGTGCGGGATTCCAAGAGACCCAGTACTTC	CASSFGAGFQETQYF
TRBD2	TRBJ2-5	.	17	TRBV29-1	TGCAGCGTTCCGCTAACGGGAGGGACTAGCCTCCAAGAGACCCAGTACTTC	CSVPLTGGTSLQETQYF
.	TRBJ1-5	.	15	TRBV6-5	TGTGCCAGCAGTCCGGCAGGAGAACGCAATCAGCCCCAGCATTTT	CASSPAGERNQPQHF
.	TRBJ1-1	.	15	TRBV4-1	TGCGCCAGCAGCCAAGATGGCAGGTCAGGCACTGAAGCTTTCTTT	CASSQDGRSGTEAFF
.	TRBJ2-4	few	14	TRBV12-3/TRBV12-4	TGTGCCAGCAGTTTGCGGGGGCCCAAAAACACTCAGTACTTC	CASSLRGPKNTQYF
TRBD1	TRBJ2-7	many	14	TRBV5-1	TGTGCCAGCAGCCCCCGGACAGGATCCTACGAGCAGTACTTC	CASSPRTGSYEQYF
TRBD1	TRBJ1-2	few	15	TRBV5-1	TGCGCCAGCAGCTTGACAGGGGACCCCAACTATGGCTACACCTTC	CASSLTGDPNYGYTF
.	TRBJ1-4	.	14	TRBV29-1	TGCAGTATTAAACGGAGGGACCCGAATGAAAAACTGTTTTTT	CSIKRRDPNEKLFF
TRBD1	TRBJ2-5	.	15	TRBV27	TGTGCCAGCAGTTCGCGGGACAGGGGAAGTAGGGAGCAGTACTTC	CASSSRDRGSREQYF
.	TRBJ2-3	.	17	TRBV7-9	TGTGCCAGCAGCCACCAACAGGGAACGGTCGGCACAGATACGCAGTATTTT	CASSHQQGTVGTDTQYF
TRBD1	TRBJ2-5	.	16	TRBV20-1	TGCAGTGCTAGATATGGGACAGGGGGCTATCAAGAGACCCAGTACTTC	CSARYGTGGYQETQYF
.	TRBJ2-5	few	15	TRBV28	TGTGCCAGCAGAGATGGCAGCTACTACCAAGAGACCCAGTACTTC	CASRDGSYYQETQYF
TRBD2	TRBJ2-1	many	15	TRBV15	TGTGCCACCAGCAGAGATCTAGCGGGAGGAAATGAGCAGTTCTTC	CATSRDLAGGNEQFF
.	TRBJ2-3	few	13	TRBV6-5	TGTGCCAGCAGCCGACAACACACAGATACGCAGTATTTT	CASSRQHTDTQYF
.	TRBJ2-2	many	12	TRBV3-1	TGTGCCAGCAGCCAAGAGCCCGGGGAGCTGTTTTTT	CASSQEPGELFF
.	TRBJ1-2	.	14	TRBV7-2	TGTGCCAGCAACCTTGACCGGGGCCTATATGGCTACACCTTC	CASNLDRGLYGYTF
.	TRBJ2-2	.	13	TRBV10-3	TGTGCCAACTCCAAGGAGGGCCCCGGGGAGCTGTTTTTT	CANSKEGPGELFF
TRBD1	TRBJ2-3	.	10	TRBV29-1	TGCAGCGCTTTGACAGGGACGCAGTATTTT	CSALTGTQYF
.	TRBJ2-7	.	15	TRBV3-1	TGTGCCAGCAGCCAAGATACATGGTATGGGATCGGCACGTACTTC	CASSQDTWYGIGTYF
.	TRBJ2-7	few	13	TRBV20-1	TGCAGTGCTAGCAGCGAGGGGGGCCACGAGCAGTACTTC	CSASSEGGHEQYF
.	TRBJ1-1	few	13	TRBV30	TGTGCCTGGAGTGATGACGGGAACACTGAAGCTTTCTTT	CAWSDDGNTEAFF
TRBD1	TRBJ2-7	many	13	TRBV29-1	TGCAGCGTTGTGACAGGGGCGTCCTACGAGCAGTACTTC	CSVVTGASYEQYF
TRBD1	TRBJ2-3	.	15	TRBV5-1	TGCGCCAGCCTCCCTCAGGGGGCAAGCACAGATACGCAGTATTTT	CASLPQGASTDTQYF
.	TRBJ2-1	.	15	TRBV12-3/TRBV12-4	TGTGCCAGCACCCGGCGGGACAGTATCTACAATGAGCAGTTCTTC	CASTRRDSIYNEQFF
.	TRBJ2-1	few	16	TRBV5-5	TGTGCCAGCAGCCCGGGAGCGGGTCCTGGAATCAATGAGCAGTTCTTC	CASSPGAGPGINEQFF
.	TRBJ2-1	few	15	TRBV6-6	TGTGCCAGCAGTTACTCTCGGGGGTTGAACAATGAGCAGTTCTTC	CASSYSRGLNNEQFF
.	TRBJ1-2	.	13	TRBV12-3/TRBV12-4	TGTGCCAGCAGCCAAGTACAGGGAACGGGCTACACCTTC	CASSQVQGTGYTF
.	TRBJ1-2	few	15	TRBV20-1	TGCAGTGCTAGAGATTATCAGGGCCAATCTGATGGCTACACCTTC	CSARDYQGQSDGYTF
TRBD1	TRBJ2-7	many	14	TRBV5-1	TGCGCCAGCAGCTTCAATGACAGGGGCTACGAGCAGTACTTC	CASSFNDRGYEQYF
TRBD2	TRBJ2-5	few	13	TRBV29-1	TGCAGCGCCCTGGGACTAGACGTTGAGACCCAGTACTTC	CSALGLDVETQYF
.	TRBJ2-1	.	15	TRBV7-2	TGTGCCAGCAGCGCAGGACCACCGACTGGGAATGAGCAGTTCTTC	CASSAGPPTGNEQFF
TRBD1	TRBJ1-2	.	15	TRBV10-2	TGCGCCAGCACCGAGGGGACAGGGGCTAACTATGGCTACACCTTC	CASTEGTGANYGYTF
.	TRBJ2-1	.	13	TRBV2	TGTGCCAGCAACACATTTCGGGGACCCGAGCAGTTCTTC	CASNTFRGPEQFF
TRBD1	TRBJ2-7	.	16	TRBV19	TGTGCCAGTATTATAGAATCACAGGGGATGGACTCCGAGCAGTACTTC	CASIIESQGMDSEQYF
.	TRBJ2-7	.	15	TRBV29-1	TGCAGCGTTGAATCCCCCTCGGTCCCCGCCTCCGAGCAGTACTTC	CSVESPSVPASEQYF
.	TRBJ2-3	.	15	TRBV28	TGTGCCAGCAGTTTACGGTGGCAAAAGGGGGGTACGCAGTATTTT	CASSLRWQKGGTQYF
TRBD2	TRBJ2-7	.	15	TRBV6-2/TRBV6-3	TGTGCCAGCGGTACCAGCGGGAGAGCATCCTACGAGCAGTACTTC	CASGTSGRASYEQYF
.	TRBJ1-5	.	15	TRBV20-1	TGCAGTGCTAGGACAGCCTCCTATAGCAATCAGCCCCAGCATTTT	CSARTASYSNQPQHF
.	TRBJ2-7	.	12	TRBV10-3	TGTGCCATCAGTGACCTTAACTACGAGCAGTACTTC	CAISDLNYEQYF
.	TRBJ2-3	.	12	TRBV5-1	TGCGCCAGCCAGGACTCGGCAGATACGCAGTATTTT	CASQDSADTQYF
TRBD2	TRBJ2-1	few	16	TRBV29-1	TGCAGCGTTGAAGATCCCAGAGCGACTAGCGTCAATGAGCAGTTCTTC	CSVEDPRATSVNEQFF
.	TRBJ1-6	few	14	TRBV2	TGTGCCAGCAGTGCGCAGGCCTATAATTCACCCCTCCACTTT	CASSAQAYNSPLHF
.	TRBJ2-7	few	14	TRBV6-2/TRBV6-3	TGTGCCAGCAGTCAGCCGGGACTGAATCACGAGCAGTACTTC	CASSQPGLNHEQYF
TRBD1	TRBJ2-1	many	15	TRBV7-9	TGTGCCAGCAGCTCGGACAGGGGCGGCTACAATGAGCAGTTCTTC	CASSSDRGGYNEQFF